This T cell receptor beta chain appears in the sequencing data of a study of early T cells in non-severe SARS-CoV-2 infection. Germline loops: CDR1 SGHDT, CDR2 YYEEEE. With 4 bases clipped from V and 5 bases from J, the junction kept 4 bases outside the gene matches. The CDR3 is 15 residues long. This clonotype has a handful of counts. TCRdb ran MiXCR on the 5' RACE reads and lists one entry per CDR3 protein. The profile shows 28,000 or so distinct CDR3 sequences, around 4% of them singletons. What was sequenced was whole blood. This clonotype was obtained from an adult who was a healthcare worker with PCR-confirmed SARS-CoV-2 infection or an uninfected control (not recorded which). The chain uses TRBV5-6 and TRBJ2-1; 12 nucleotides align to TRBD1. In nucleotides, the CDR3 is TGTGCCAGCAGCCCCGGGACAGGGGGCCACAATGAGCAGTTCTTC. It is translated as CASSPGTGGHNEQFF.